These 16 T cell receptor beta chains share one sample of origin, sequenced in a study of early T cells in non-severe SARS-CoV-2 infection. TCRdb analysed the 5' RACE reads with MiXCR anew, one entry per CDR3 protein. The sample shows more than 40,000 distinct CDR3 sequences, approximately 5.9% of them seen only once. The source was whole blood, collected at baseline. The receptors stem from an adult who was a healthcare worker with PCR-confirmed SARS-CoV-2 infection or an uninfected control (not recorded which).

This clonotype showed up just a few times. The CDR3 DNA reads TGTGCCAGCAGCTTAGCGGGAGGGTCCGAGCAGTACTTC. This codes for CASSLAGGSEQYF. V and J are TRBV7-2 and TRBJ2-7, with 7 bases aligning to TRBD2. Germline trimming cut 0 bases from V and 6 bases from J; bases unmatched to any gene: 2. The CDR3 runs 13 residues. Germline V gene lookup returns CDR1 SGHTA and CDR2 FQGNSA.

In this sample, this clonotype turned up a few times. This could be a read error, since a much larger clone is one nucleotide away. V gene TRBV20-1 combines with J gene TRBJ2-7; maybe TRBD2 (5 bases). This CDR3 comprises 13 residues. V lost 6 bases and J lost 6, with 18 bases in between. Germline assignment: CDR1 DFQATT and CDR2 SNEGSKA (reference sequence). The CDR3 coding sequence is TGCAGTGCCCCACCCCTGGGAGTCTGCGAGCAGTACTTC. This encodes CSAPPLGVCEQYF.

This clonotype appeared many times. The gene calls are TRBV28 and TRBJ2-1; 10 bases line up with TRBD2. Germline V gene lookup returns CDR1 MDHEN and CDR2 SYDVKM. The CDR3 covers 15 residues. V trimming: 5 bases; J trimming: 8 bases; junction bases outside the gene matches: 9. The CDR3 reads CASSVSSGSSDEQFF. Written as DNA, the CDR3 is TGTGCCAGCAGTGTCTCTAGCGGGAGTTCGGATGAGCAGTTCTTC.

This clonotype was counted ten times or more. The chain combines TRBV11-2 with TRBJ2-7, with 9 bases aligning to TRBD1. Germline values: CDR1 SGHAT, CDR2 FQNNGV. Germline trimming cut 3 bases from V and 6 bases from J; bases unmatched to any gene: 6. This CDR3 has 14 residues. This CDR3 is CASSFPGTGIEQYF. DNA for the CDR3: TGTGCCAGCAGCTTCCCCGGGACAGGGATCGAGCAGTACTTC.

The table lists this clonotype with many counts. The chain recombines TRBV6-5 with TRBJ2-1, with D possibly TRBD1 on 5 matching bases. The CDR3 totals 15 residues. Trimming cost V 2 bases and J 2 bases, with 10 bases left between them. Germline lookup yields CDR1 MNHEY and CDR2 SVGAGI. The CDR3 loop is CASSYREQAYNEQFF. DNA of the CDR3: TGTGCCAGCAGTTACAGGGAACAGGCCTACAATGAGCAGTTCTTC.

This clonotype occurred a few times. Here the CDR3 DNA reads TGTGCCAGCAGATTACAGGGGGCGTCAGATACGCAGTATTTT. It yields the protein CASRLQGASDTQYF. V and J are TRBV6-6 and TRBJ2-3, with 9 bases fitting TRBD1. There are 14 residues in the CDR3. Germline CDR1 is MNHNY and CDR2 is SVGAGI (reference sequence). V shed 6 bases, J shed 4 bases, and the junction held 5 bases outside the gene matches.

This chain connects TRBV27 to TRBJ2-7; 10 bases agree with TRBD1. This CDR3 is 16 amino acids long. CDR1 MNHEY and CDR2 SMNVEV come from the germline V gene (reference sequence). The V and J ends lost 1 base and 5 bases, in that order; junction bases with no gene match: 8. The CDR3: CASSLWRGTGVHEQYF. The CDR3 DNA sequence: TGTGCCAGCAGTTTATGGCGCGGGACAGGGGTACACGAGCAGTACTTC.

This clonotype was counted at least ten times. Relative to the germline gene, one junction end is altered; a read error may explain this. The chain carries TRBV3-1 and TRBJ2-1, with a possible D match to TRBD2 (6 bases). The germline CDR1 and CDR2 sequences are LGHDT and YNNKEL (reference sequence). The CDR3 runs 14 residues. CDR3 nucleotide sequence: TGTGCCAGCAGCGAAGAACTAGCTTACAATGAGCAGTTCTTC. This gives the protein CASSEELAYNEQFF.

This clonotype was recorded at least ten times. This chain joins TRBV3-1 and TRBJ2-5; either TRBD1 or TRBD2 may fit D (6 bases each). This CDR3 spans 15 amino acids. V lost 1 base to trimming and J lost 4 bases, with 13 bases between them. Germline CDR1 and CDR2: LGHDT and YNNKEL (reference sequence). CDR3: CASSQGVWGAETQYF. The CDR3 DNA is TGTGCCAGCAGCCAAGGAGTCTGGGGGGCAGAGACCCAGTACTTC.

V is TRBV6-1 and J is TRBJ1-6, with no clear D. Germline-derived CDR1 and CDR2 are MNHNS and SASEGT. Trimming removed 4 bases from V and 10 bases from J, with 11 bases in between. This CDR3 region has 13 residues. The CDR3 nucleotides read TGTGCCAGCAGTGGAGGACTTGGGTCACCCCTCCACTTT. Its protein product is CASSGGLGSPLHF.

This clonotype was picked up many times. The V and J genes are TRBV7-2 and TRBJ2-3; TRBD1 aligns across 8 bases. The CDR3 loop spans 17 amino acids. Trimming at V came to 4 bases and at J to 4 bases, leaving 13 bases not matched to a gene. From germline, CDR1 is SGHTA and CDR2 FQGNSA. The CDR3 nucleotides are TGTGCCAGCAGCTCTTCGAGGCGGACAGGGCTTTCAGATACGCAGTATTTT. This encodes CASSSSRRTGLSDTQYF.

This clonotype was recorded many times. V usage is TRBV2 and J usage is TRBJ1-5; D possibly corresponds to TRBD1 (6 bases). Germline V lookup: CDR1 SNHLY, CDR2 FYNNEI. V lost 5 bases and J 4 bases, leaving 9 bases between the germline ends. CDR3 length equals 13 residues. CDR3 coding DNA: TGTGCCAGCAGTCTGGACAGAAATCAGCCCCAGCATTTT. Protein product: CASSLDRNQPQHF.

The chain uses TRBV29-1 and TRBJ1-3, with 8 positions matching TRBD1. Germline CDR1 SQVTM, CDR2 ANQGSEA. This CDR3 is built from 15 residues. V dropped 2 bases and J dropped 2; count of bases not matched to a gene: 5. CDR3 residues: CSVEFQGATGNTIYF. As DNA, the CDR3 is TGCAGCGTTGAATTTCAGGGGGCGACTGGAAACACCATATATTTT.

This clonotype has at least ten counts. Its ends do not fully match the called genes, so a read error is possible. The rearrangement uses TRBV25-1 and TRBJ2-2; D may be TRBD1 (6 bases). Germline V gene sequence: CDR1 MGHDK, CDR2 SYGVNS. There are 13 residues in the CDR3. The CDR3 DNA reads TGTGCCAGCACTGACAGGAACATCGGGGAGCTGTTTTTT. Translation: CASTDRNIGELFF.

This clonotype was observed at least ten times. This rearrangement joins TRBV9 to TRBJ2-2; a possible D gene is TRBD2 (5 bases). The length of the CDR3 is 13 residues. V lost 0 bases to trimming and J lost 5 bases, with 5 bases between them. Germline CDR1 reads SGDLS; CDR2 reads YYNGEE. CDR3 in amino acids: CASSVERTGELFF. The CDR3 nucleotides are TGTGCCAGCAGCGTAGAGCGGACCGGGGAGCTGTTTTTT.

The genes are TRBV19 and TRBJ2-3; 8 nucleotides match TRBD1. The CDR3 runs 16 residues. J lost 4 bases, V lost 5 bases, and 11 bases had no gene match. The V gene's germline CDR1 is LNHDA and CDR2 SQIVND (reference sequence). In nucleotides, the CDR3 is TGTGCCAGTAGTCTGTACCAGGGGGCTTTGGCAGATACGCAGTATTTT. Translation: CASSLYQGALADTQYF. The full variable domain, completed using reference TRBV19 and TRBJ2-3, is DGGITQSPKYLFRKEGQNVTLSCEQNLNHDAMYWYRQDPGQGLRLIYYSQIVNDFQKGDIAEGYSVSREKKESFPLTVTSAQKNPTAFYLCASSLYQGALADTQYFGPGTRLTVL.